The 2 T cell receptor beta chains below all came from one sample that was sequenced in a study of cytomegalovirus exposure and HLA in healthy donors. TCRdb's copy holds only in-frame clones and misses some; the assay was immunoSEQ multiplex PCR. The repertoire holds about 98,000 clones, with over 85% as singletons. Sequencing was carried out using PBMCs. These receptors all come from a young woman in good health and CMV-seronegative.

CDR3 bases: TGCAGCACAGGGACTAGCGGGAGTATAGCAGATACGCAGTATTTT. This codes for CSTGTSGSIADTQYF. The J gene is TRBJ2-3, the V gene TRBV29-1; 14 bases fit TRBD2. The junction had 8 bases not matched to a gene; V was cut back by 8 bases and J by 4 bases. Per the germline V gene, CDR1 is SQVTM and CDR2 is ANQGSEA. This CDR3 spans 15 amino acids.

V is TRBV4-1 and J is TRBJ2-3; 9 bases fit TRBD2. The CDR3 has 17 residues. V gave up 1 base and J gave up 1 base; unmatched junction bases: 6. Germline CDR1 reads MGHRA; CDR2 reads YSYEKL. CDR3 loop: CASSQGLAGLGTDTQYF. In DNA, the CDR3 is TGCGCCAGCAGCCAAGGGCTAGCGGGACTTGGCACAGATACGCAGTATTTT.